This T cell receptor (beta chain) emerged from a study of tumor-infiltrating lymphocytes in primary liver carcinoma. With regard to this clonotype: Its antigen is not known. This clone may be a read error of a much larger clone one base away.

The investigators made TCR beta cDNA from approximately 0.5 ug total RNA, using a constant-region primer. For TCR beta, libraries were produced by three nested multiplex PCR rounds using slightly modified ARM-PCR. In the first two PCR rounds, TRBV1-TRBV30 forward primers were paired with a C-beta reverse primer, and each round lasted about 9 cycles. In TCRdb, the multiplex PCR reads were re-called with MiXCR into one record per CDR3 protein. This sample yields under 85,000 distinct CDR3 sequences, of which 60% to 75% are seen a single time; approximately 20% belongs to the top ten. The CDR3 covers 15 residues. It was from 20-30 mg of unsorted bulk tissue that RNA and DNA were co-extracted. Study-wide findings and caveats: Against blood, tumors held a significantly higher top-250-clone fraction (p = 0.039). Tumor region pairs overlapped more than did tumor-adjacent and tumor-blood pairs.

The rearrangement uses TRBV12-3 or TRBV12-4 and TRBJ1-1; D ambiguous. The clonotype originates from a man aged 40-49 years with primary liver carcinoma and hepatitis B virus infection. The sequenced material came from liver tumor tissue from sampling region 1. Sample subset: tumor region T1, superior pole. CDR3 sequence (DNA): TGTGTCAGCAGTTTAGCTCTGGCGGCGAACACTGAAGCTTTCTTT. This translates into CVSSLALAANTEAFF.